This T cell receptor beta chain comes out of a study of T-cell reconstitution after alpha-beta-depleted transplantation in children. CDR3 size: 14 residues. Study observations and caveats: Certain patients had high TCRbeta diversity at day 60, and it came from recipient T cells and thymic progenitors that survived. Alpha-beta T cells about two months after transplant reportedly derived from several hundred expanded graft clones.

Concerning this clonotype: The antigen is not known. The junction does not match germline at one end; this may be a read error.

During its preparation, the TCRbeta library received unique molecular identifiers. TCRdb reprocessed the PCR reads via MiXCR and lists one record per CDR3 protein. The data contain 440,000 or so distinct CDR3 sequences, roughly 44% of them singletons. The rearrangement uses TRBV12-3 or TRBV12-4 and TRBJ2-1, with TRBD2 identical over 10 bases. The specimen was PBMCs, collected before TCRalphabeta/CD19-depleted stem cell transplant. The TCR was taken from a girl aged 2-15 years with aplastic anemia, due to receive a stem cell transplant. The chain's CDR3 is CAGSRTSGYNEQFF. The CDR3 bases are TGTGCCGGCAGTCGGACTAGCGGTTACAATGAGCAGTTCTTC.